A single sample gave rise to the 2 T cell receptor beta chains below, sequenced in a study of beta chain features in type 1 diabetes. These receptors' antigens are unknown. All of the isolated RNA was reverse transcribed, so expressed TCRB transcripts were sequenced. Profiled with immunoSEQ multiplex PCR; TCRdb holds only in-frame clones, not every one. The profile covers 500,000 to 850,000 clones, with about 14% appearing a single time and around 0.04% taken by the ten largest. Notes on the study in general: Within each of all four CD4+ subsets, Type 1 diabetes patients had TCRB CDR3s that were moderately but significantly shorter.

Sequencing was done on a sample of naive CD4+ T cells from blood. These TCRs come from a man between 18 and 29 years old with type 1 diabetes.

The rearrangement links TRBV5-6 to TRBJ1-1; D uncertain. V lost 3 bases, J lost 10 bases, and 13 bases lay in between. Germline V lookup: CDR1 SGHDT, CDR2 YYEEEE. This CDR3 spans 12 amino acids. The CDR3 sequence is CASSSGRTGAFF. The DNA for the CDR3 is TGTGCCAGCAGCTCCGGACGTACCGGAGCTTTCTTT.

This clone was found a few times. The CDR3 sequence: CASSLRRLRNEQFF. The DNA of the CDR3 is TGTGCCAGCAGCCTAAGGCGGCTTCGGAATGAGCAGTTCTTC. This rearrangement joins TRBV7-8 to TRBJ2-1; D not resolved. Trimming stripped 5 bases from V and 7 bases from J, with 15 bases between. This CDR3 region has 14 residues. CDR1 and CDR2 (germline): SGHVS, FQNEAQ.